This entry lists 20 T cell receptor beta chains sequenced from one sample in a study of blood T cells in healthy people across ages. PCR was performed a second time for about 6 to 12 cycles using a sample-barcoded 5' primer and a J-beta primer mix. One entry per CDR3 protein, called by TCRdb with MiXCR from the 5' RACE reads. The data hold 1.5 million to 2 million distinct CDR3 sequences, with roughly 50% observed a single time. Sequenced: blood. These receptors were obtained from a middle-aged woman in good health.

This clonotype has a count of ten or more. The CDR3 protein is CASSLRQTYNEQFF. Written as DNA, the CDR3 is TGTGCCAGCAGCTTACGGCAGACCTACAATGAGCAGTTCTTC. V and J are TRBV7-2 and TRBJ2-1; no clear D. Between the trimmed V and J ends, which lost 2 bases and 2 bases, there was a span of 7 bases. CDR3 length: 14 amino acids. Per germline, CDR1 SGHTA and CDR2 FQGNSA.

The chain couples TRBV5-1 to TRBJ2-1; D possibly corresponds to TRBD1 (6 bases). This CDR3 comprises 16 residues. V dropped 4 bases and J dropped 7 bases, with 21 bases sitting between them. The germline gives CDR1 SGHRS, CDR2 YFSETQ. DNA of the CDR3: TGCGCCAGCAGCCCGAGTCACAGGACAGTCGGGAATGAGCAGTTCTTC. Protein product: CASSPSHRTVGNEQFF.

The CDR3 spells CASSERSHGPRRYTF. DNA for the CDR3: TGTGCCAGCAGTGAGCGATCGCACGGACCTCGTCGCTACACCTTC. The chain carries TRBV6-4 and TRBJ1-2, with D hard to call. This CDR3 spans 15 amino acids. Germline assignment: CDR1 MRHNA and CDR2 SNTAGT. V gave up 3 bases and J gave up 9 bases, with 20 bases separating them.

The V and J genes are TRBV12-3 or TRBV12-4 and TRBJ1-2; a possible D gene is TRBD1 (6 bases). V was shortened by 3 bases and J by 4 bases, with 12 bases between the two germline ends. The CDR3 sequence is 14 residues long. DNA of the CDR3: TGTGCCAGCAGTTTCGATGACAGGCTCTATGGCTACACCTTC. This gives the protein CASSFDDRLYGYTF.

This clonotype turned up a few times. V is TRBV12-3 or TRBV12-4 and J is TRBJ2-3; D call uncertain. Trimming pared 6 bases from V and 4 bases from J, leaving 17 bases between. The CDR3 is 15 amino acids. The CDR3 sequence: CASSPDPAVPDTQYF. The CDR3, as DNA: TGTGCCAGCAGCCCTGATCCGGCAGTCCCAGATACGCAGTATTTT.

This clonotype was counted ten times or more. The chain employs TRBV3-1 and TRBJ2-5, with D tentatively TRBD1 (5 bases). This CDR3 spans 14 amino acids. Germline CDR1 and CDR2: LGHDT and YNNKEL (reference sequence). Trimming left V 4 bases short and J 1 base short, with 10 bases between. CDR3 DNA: TGTGCCAGCAGCCTTAGACAGTCCCAAGAGACCCAGTACTTC. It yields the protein CASSLRQSQETQYF.

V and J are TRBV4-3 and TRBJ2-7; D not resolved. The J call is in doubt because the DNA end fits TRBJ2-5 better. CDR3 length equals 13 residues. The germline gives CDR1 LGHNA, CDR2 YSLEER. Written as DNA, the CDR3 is TGCGCCAGCAGCCAAGACAGAGGACGGACCCAGTACTTC. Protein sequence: CASSQDRGRTQYF.

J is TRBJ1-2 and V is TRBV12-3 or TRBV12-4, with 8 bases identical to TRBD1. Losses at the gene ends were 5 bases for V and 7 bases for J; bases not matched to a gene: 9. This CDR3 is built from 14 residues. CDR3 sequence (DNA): TGTGCCAGCAGTCCTACCCCAGGGGGCAGTGGCTACACCTTC. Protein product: CASSPTPGGSGYTF.

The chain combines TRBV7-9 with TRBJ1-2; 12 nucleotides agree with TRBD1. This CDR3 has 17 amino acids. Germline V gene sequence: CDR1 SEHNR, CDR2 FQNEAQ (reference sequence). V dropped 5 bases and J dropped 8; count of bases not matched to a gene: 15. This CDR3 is CASSMGASIGTGGGYTF. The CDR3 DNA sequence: TGTGCCAGCAGCATGGGAGCCAGCATAGGGACAGGGGGCGGCTACACCTTC. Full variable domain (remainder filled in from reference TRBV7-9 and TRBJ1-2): DTGVSQNPRHKITKRGQNVTFRCDPISEHNRLYWYRQTLGQGPEFLTYFQNEAQLEKSRLLSDRFSAERPKGSFSTLEIQRTEQGDSAMYLCASSMGASIGTGGGYTFGSGTRLTVV.

The CDR3 protein is CASSLAPGTGDGYTF. DNA of the CDR3: TGTGCCAGCAGTTTAGCCCCCGGGACAGGGGATGGCTACACCTTC. The J gene is TRBJ1-2, the V gene TRBV12-3 or TRBV12-4; TRBD1 matches 10 bases. V dropped 0 bases and J dropped 6; count of bases not matched to a gene: 4. This CDR3 has 15 amino acids.

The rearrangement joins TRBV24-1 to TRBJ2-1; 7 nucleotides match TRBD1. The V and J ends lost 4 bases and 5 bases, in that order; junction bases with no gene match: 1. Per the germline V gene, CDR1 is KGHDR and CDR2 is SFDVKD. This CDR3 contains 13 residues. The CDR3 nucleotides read TGTGCCACCAGTGAGGACAGGCACAATGAGCAGTTCTTC. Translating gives CATSEDRHNEQFF.

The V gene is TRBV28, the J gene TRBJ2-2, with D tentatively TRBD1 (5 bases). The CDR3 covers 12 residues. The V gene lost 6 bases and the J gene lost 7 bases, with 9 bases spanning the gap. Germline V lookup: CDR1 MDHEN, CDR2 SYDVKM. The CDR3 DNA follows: TGTGCCAGCAGAGGGGCAGTCGGGGAGCTGTTTTTT. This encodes CASRGAVGELFF.

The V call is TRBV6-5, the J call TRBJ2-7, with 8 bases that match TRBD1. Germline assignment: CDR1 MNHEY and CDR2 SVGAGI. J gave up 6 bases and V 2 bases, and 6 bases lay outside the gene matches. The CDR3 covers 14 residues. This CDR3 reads CASSYVGQGSEQYF. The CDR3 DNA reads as TGTGCCAGCAGTTACGTCGGACAGGGAAGCGAGCAGTACTTC.

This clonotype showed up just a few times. Here the CDR3 reads CASSLGWGYSYEQYF. CDR3 bases: TGTGCCAGCAGCTTAGGGTGGGGTTACTCCTACGAGCAGTACTTC. The chain couples TRBV11-2 to TRBJ2-7; D gene ambiguous. Between the trimmed V and J ends, which lost 1 base and 0 bases, there was a span of 10 bases. From germline, CDR1 is SGHAT and CDR2 FQNNGV. The CDR3 is 15 amino acids.

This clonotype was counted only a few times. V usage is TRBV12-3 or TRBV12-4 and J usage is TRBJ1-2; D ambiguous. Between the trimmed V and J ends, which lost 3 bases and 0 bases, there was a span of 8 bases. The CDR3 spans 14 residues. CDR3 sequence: CASSFNIANYGYTF. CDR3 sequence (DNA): TGTGCCAGCAGTTTTAACATCGCTAACTATGGCTACACCTTC.

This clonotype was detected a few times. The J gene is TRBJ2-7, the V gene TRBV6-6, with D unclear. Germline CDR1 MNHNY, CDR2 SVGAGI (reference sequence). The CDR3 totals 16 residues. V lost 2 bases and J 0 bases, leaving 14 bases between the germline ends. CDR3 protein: CASSYVVGPSSYEQYF. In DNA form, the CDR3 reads TGTGCCAGCAGTTACGTAGTGGGTCCGAGCTCCTACGAGCAGTACTTC.

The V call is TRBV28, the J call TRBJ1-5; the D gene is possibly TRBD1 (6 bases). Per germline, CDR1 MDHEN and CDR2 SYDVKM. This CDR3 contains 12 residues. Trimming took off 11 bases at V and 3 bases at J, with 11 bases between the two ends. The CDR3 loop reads CAGGQINQPQHF. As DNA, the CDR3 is TGTGCCGGGGGGCAGATCAATCAGCCCCAGCATTTT.

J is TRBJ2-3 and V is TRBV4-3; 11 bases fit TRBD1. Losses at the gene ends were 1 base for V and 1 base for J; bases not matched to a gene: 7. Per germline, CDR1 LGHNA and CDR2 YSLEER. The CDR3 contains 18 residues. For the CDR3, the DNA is TGCGCCAGCAGCCAAGGTCACGGGACAGGGGGTGGCACAGATACGCAGTATTTT. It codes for CASSQGHGTGGGTDTQYF.

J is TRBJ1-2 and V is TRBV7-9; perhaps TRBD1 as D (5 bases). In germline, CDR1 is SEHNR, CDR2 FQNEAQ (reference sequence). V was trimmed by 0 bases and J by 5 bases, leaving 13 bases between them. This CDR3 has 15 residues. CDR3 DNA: TGTGCCAGCAGCTTAGCTGTGGGGACTGGGTATGGCTACACCTTC. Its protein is CASSLAVGTGYGYTF.

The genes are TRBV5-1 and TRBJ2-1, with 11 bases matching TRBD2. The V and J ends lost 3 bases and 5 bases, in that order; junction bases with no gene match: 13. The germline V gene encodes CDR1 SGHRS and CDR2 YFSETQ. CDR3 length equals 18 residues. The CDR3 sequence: CASSWSGVAGGLDNEQFF. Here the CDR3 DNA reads TGCGCCAGCAGCTGGAGCGGGGTAGCGGGGGGGTTAGACAATGAGCAGTTCTTC.